Below, one T cell receptor (beta chain) is given with its context. Its antigen is not identified. The sample is drawn from a study of cytomegalovirus exposure and HLA in healthy donors. Overall study: Researchers previously reported finding 100 million or so unique TCR beta sequences from 150 million to 200 million T cells.

V was clipped by 3 bases and J by 6 bases, with 11 bases between them. The CDR3 is 13 amino acids. CDR1 LNHDA and CDR2 SQIVND come from the germline V gene (reference sequence). Nominally healthy donors provided the samples, though records likely missed some immune exposures. Whole-study results and caveats: The authors listed roughly 150 TCR beta chains as cytomegalovirus-associated. In a later analysis, a missense DCLRE1C variant was linked to TCR beta V- and J-gene trimming.

Vbeta (60) and Jbeta (13) primers were used in the PCR. This table comes from immunoSEQ multiplex PCR, and its TCRdb copy is limited to in-frame clones, with some not included. The repertoire holds nearly 200,000 clones, with approximately 83% as singletons. The sequence came from a boy under 10 years old in good health and CMV-seronegative. This chain joins TRBV19 and TRBJ1-1; weak D call: TRBD1 (5 bases). What was sequenced was PBMCs. Here the CDR3 DNA reads TGTGCCAGTAGTATTGCCCGGGGGGCTGAAGCTTTCTTT. Amino acids: CASSIARGAEAFF. The complete variable domain, with remaining parts taken from reference TRBV19 and TRBJ1-1, reads DGGITQSPKYLFRKEGQNVTLSCEQNLNHDAMYWYRQDPGQGLRLIYYSQIVNDFQKGDIAEGYSVSREKKESFPLTVTSAQKNPTAFYLCASSIARGAEAFFGQGTRLTVV.